Presented here are 2 T cell receptor beta chains from one specimen sequenced in a study of shared clonotypes between healthy human individuals. Profiling relied on immunoSEQ multiplex PCR, and the TCRdb table lists in-frame clones only, not all of them. Of hundreds of thousands of clones listed, roughly 96% are singletons. CD45RO-negative, CCR7-positively selected cells formed the naive CD8 fraction, excluding terminally differentiated effector memory CD45RA+ cells. The sample taken for sequencing was naive CD8+ T cells sorted from blood. These receptors originate from a man younger than 45 in good health.

The rearrangement uses TRBV4-1 and TRBJ1-5; TRBD1 agrees at 9 bases. Germline CDR1 MGHRA, CDR2 YSYEKL. The J segment lost 3 bases and the V segment lost 4 bases, leaving 1 base of the junction unmatched. The CDR3 extends over 14 amino acids. CDR3 protein: CASSRDRDNQPQHF. The DNA for the CDR3 is TGCGCCAGCAGCCGGGACAGGGACAATCAGCCCCAGCATTTT.

The chain combines TRBV28 with TRBJ1-5; D unresolved. This CDR3 is built from 15 residues. Trimming took 5 bases from V and 0 from J, leaving 11 bases between them. CDR1 and CDR2 from the germline V gene are MDHEN and SYDVKM. The CDR3 sequence: CASSRPRNSNQPQHF. Written as DNA, the CDR3 is TGTGCCAGCAGTCGACCCAGAAATAGCAATCAGCCCCAGCATTTT.